The present TCR beta chain was sequenced within a study of blood T cell repertoires in COVID-19. Study details: COVID-19 samples from acute and convalescent phases originated in the United States, Italy and Spain. From T cells, B-cell-depleted T cells, or PBMCs came the material, which was cDNA or gDNA.

Germline CDR1 MNHEY, CDR2 SVGAGI. The CDR3 is 13 amino acids. Trimming left V 8 bases short and J 5 bases short, with 15 bases between. In the original analysis: Quantification of nucleated cells was approximated via reference gene primer amplification. Clones were sequenced by immunoSEQ multiplex PCR, and TCRdb holds only the in-frame ones, with some missing. V, J and clone size reflect that table, while D and trimming were determined from the DNA. The repertoire consists of a few hundred thousand clones, with around 87% occurring once and the leading ten covering over 2%. The specimen was peripheral blood. The V call is TRBV6-5, the J call TRBJ1-1; D may be TRBD1 (6 bases). The receptor was derived from a woman between 45 and 60 years old with acute or convalescent COVID-19. The CDR3 sequence is CASQGPGWTEAFF. CDR3 nucleotide sequence: TGTGCCAGCCAGGGGCCAGGGTGGACTGAAGCTTTCTTT.